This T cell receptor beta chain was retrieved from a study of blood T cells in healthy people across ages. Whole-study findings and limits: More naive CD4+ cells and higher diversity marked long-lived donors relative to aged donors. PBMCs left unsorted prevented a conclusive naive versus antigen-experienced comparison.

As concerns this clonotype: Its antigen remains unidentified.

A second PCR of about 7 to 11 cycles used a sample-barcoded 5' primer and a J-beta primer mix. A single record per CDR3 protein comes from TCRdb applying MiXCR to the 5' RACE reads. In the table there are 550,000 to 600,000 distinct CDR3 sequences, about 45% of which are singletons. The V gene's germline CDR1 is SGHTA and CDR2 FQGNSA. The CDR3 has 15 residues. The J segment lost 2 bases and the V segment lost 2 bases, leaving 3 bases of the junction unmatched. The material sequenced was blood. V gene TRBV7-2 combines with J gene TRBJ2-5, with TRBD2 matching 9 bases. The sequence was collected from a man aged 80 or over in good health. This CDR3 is CASSLTSGPQETQYF. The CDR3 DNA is TGTGCCAGCAGCTTAACTAGCGGGCCTCAAGAGACCCAGTACTTC.